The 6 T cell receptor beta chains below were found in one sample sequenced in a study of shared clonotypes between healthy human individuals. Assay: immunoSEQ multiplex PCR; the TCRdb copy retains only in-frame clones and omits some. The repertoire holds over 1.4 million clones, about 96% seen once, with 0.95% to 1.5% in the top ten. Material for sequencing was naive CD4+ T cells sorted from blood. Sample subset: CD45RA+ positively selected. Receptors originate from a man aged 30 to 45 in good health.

The CDR3 coding sequence is TGTGCCAGCAGTTTTCTAGCGGATACCTACGAGCAGTACTTC. Amino acids: CASSFLADTYEQYF. V and J are TRBV6-5 and TRBJ2-7; 7 nucleotides align to TRBD2. The CDR3 loop spans 14 amino acids. Looked up from germline, CDR1 is MNHEY and CDR2 is SVGAGI. The J segment lost 2 bases and the V segment lost 4 bases, leaving 5 bases of the junction unmatched.

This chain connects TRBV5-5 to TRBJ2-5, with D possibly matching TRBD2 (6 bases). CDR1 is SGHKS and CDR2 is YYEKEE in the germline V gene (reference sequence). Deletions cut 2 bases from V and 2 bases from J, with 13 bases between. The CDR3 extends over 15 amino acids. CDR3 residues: CASSFGGNGQETQYF. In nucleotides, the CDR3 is TGTGCCAGCAGCTTCGGAGGGAATGGGCAAGAGACCCAGTACTTC.

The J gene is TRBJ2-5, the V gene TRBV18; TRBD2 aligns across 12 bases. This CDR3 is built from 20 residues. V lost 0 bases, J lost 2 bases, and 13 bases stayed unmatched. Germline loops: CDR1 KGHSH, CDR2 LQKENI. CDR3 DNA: TGTGCCAGCTCACCACCACGACTAGCGGGAGAGGTTAACAGTCAAGAGACCCAGTACTTC. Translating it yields CASSPPRLAGEVNSQETQYF. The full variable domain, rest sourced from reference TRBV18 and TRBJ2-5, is NAGVMQNPRHLVRRRGQEARLRCSPMKGHSHVYWYRQLPEEGLKFMVYLQKENIIDESGMPKERFSAEFPKEGPSILRIQQVVRGDSAAYFCASSPPRLAGEVNSQETQYFGPGTRLLVL.

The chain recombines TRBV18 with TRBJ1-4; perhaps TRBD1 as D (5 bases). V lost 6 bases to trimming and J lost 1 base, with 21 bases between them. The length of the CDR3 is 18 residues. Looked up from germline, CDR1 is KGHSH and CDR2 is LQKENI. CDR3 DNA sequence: TGTGCCAGCTCGCGGACAACACAATTGGGAGGAACTAATGAAAAACTGTTTTTT. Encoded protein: CASSRTTQLGGTNEKLFF.

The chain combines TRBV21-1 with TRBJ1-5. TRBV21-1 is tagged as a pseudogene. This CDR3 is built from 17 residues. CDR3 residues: CASSKDHGRFYNQPQHF. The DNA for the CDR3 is TGTGCCAGCAGCAAAGATCACGGGAGATTTTACAATCAGCCCCAGCATTTT.

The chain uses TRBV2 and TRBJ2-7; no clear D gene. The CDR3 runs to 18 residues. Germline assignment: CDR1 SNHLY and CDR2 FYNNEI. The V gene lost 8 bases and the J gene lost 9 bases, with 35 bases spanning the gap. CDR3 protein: CASPTPLFRAWLTMWQYF. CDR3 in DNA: TGTGCCAGCCCCACCCCACTTTTCCGCGCCTGGCTGACGATGTGGCAGTACTTC.